This TCR beta chain was sequenced in a study of early T cells in non-severe SARS-CoV-2 infection. Study-wide background: The sequenced material was bulk RNA from unsorted whole blood, and its chains were unpaired. Regarding the study as a whole: A preference for anti-spike CD8 responses marked VDJdb matching, which missed private and CD4 specificities.

Germline V gives CDR1 GTSNPN, CDR2 SVGIG (reference sequence). The length of the CDR3 is 14 residues. V lost 1 base and J lost 6, with 15 bases in between. Details on this clonotype: Its antigen is as yet unknown.

Attachment of unique molecular identifiers was made to individual cDNA molecules. Using its own MiXCR run on the 5' RACE reads, TCRdb lists one record per CDR3 protein. Among 75,000 to 90,000 distinct CDR3 sequences listed, 10% were seen once. V is TRBV30 and J is TRBJ1-2, with unresolved D. The sequences come from whole blood, collected at baseline. The TCR comes from an adult who was a healthcare worker with PCR-confirmed SARS-CoV-2 infection or an uninfected control (not recorded which). The CDR3 loop is CAWSGLVEHDGYTF. The CDR3 DNA sequence: TGTGCCTGGAGTGGCCTGGTAGAGCATGATGGCTACACCTTC.